The T cell receptor beta chain under discussion was sequenced for a study of T cells in Graves' hyperthyroidism and ophthalmopathy. After removal of 3 bases from V and 2 bases from J, the junction contained 7 bases not matched to a gene. There are 15 residues in the CDR3. From germline, CDR1 is LNHDA and CDR2 SQIVND (reference sequence). Researchers took RNA transcripts and amplified the TCR beta CDR3 regions from them. The TCR CDR3 first-round RT-PCR relied on the HTBI primer set. Each CDR3 protein gets one entry after TCRdb re-called the multiplex PCR reads with MiXCR. The sample includes a few hundred thousand distinct CDR3 sequences, 40% to 55% seen only once; the top ten take over 15%.

The sequence was collected from an adult woman with Graves' disease, either hyperthyroidism or ophthalmopathy (not recorded which). This chain connects TRBV19 to TRBJ2-7; 7 nucleotides align to TRBD1. Sequencing used peripheral blood or thyroid tissue (not recorded which). The CDR3: CASSMSGQVTYEQYF. DNA of the CDR3: TGTGCCAGTAGTATGTCCGGACAGGTTACCTACGAGCAGTACTTC.